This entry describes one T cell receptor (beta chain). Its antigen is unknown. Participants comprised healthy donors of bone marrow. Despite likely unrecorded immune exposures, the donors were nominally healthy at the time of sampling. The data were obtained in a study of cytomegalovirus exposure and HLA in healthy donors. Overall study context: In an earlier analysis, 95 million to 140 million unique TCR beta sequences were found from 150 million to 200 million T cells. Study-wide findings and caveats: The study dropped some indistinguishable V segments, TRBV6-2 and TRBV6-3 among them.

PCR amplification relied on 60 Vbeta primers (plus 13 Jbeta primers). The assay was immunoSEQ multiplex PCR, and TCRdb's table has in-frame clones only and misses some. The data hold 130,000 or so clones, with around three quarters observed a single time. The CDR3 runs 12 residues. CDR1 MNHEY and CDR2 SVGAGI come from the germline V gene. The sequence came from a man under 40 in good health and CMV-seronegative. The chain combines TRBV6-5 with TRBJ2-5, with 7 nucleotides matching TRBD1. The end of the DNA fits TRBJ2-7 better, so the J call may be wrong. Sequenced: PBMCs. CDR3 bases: TGTGCCAGTTCACGACAGGGTGGCGAGCAGTACTTC. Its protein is CASSRQGGEQYF.